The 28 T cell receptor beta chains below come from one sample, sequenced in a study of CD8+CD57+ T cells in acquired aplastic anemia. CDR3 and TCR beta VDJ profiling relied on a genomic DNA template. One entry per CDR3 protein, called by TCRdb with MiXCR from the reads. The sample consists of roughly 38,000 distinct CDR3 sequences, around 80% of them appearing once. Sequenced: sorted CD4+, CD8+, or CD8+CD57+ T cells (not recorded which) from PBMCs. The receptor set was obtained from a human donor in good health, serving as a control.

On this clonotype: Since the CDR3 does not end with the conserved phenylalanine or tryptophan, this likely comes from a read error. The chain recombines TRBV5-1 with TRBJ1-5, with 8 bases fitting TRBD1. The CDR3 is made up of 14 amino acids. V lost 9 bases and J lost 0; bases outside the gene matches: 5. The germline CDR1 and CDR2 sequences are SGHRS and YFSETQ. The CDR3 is CATVDRVSNQPQHL. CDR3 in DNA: TGCGCCACCGTGGACAGGGTTAGCAATCAGCCCCAGCATCTT.

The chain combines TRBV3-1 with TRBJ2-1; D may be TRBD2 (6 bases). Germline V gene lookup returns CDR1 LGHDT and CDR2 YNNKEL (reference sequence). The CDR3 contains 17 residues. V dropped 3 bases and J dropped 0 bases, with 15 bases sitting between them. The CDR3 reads CASSQAWLASSYNEQFF. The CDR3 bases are TGTGCCAGCAGCCAGGCTTGGCTAGCGAGCTCCTACAATGAGCAGTTCTTC.

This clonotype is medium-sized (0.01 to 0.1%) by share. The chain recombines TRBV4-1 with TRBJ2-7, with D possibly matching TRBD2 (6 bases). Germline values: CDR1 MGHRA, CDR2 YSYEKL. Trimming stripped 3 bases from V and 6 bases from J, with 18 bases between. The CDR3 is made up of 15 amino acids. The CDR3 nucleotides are TGCGCCAGCAGCCATGCGACTAGGAGGGGTCTCGAGCAGTACTTC. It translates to CASSHATRRGLEQYF.

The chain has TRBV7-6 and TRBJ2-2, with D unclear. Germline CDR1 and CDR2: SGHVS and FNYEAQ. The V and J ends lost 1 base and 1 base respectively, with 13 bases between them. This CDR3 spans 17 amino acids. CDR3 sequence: CASSLVASRVNTGELFF. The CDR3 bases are TGTGCCAGCAGCTTAGTTGCGTCGAGAGTGAACACCGGGGAGCTGTTTTTT.

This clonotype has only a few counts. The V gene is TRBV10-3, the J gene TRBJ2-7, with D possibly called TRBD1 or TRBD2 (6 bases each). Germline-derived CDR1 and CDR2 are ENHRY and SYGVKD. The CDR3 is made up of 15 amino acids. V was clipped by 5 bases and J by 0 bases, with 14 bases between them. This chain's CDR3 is CAISRGPDTSYEQYF. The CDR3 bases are TGTGCCATCAGTCGGGGGCCCGACACCTCCTACGAGCAGTACTTC.

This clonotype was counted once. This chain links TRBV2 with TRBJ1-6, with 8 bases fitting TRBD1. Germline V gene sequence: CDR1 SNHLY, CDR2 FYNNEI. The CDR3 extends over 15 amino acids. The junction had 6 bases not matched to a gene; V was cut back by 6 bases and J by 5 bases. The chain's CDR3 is CASSLRGQDNSPLHF. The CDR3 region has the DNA TGTGCCAGCAGCCTAAGGGGACAGGATAATTCACCCCTCCACTTT.

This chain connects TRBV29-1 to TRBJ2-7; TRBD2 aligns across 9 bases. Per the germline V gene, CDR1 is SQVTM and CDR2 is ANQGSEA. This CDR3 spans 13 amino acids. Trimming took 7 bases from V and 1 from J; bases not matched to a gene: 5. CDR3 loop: CSGSGGRSYEQYF. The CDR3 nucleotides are TGCAGCGGTAGCGGGGGTCGATCCTACGAGCAGTACTTC.

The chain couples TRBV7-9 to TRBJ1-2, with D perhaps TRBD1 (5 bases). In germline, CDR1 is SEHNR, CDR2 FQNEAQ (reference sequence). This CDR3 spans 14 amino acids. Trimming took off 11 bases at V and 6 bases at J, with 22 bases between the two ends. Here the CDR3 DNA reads TGTGCCCCCGGCCAGGAGGGGAGGGTGAATGGCTACACCTTC. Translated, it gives CAPGQEGRVNGYTF.

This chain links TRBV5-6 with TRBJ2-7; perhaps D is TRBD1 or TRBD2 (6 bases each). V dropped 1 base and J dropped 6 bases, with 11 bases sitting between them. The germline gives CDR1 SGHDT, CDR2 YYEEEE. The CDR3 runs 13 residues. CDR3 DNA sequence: TGTGCCAGCAGCTTGCCGGGGGCTAGCGAGCAGTACTTC. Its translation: CASSLPGASEQYF.

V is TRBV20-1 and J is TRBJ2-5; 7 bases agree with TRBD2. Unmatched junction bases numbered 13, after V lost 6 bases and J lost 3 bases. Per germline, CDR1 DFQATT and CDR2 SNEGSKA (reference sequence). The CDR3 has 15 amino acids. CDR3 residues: CSAHASGTTKETQYF. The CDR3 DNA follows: TGCAGTGCGCACGCCTCCGGGACTACAAAAGAGACCCAGTACTTC.

The CDR3 nucleotides read TGTGCCAGTAGTATACGGGGGACAGGGAACTATGGCTACACCTTC. As protein: CASSIRGTGNYGYTF. This rearrangement joins TRBV19 to TRBJ1-2, with 9 bases that match TRBD1. The V gene's germline CDR1 is LNHDA and CDR2 SQIVND (reference sequence). The CDR3 covers 15 residues. J was trimmed by 2 bases and V by 2 bases; bases with no gene match: 3.

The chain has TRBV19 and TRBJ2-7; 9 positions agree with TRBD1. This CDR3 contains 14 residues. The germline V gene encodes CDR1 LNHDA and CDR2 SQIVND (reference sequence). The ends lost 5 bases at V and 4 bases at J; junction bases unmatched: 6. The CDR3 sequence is CASSSGTGTYEQYF. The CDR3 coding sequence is TGTGCCAGTAGTTCCGGGACAGGGACGTACGAGCAGTACTTC.

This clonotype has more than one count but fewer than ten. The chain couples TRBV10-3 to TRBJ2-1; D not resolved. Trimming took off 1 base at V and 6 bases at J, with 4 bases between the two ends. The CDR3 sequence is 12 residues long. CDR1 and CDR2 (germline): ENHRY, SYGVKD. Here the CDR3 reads CAISEWSNEQFF. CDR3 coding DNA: TGTGCCATCAGTGAGTGGAGCAATGAGCAGTTCTTC.

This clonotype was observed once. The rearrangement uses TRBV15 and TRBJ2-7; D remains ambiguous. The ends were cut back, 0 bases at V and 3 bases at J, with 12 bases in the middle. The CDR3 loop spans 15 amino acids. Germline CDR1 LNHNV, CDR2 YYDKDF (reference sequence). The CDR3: CATSRDLTNLYEQYF. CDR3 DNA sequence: TGTGCCACCAGCAGAGATCTAACCAACCTCTACGAGCAGTACTTC.

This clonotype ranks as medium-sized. The CDR3 spells CASSQVVLAEYYNEQFF. CDR3 nucleotide sequence: TGCGCCAGCAGCCAAGTAGTGTTAGCGGAATACTACAATGAGCAGTTCTTC. The chain recombines TRBV4-3 with TRBJ2-1, with TRBD2 as a possible D gene (6 bases). Germline loops: CDR1 LGHNA, CDR2 YSLEER. V was shortened by 1 base and J by 3 bases, with 16 bases between the two germline ends. The length of the CDR3 is 17 residues.

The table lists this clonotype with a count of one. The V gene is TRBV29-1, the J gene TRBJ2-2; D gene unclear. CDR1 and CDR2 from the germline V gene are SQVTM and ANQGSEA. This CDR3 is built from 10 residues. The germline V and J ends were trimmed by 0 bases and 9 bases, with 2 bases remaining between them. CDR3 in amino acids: CSVEDRELFF. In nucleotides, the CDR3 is TGCAGCGTTGAAGATCGGGAGCTGTTTTTT.

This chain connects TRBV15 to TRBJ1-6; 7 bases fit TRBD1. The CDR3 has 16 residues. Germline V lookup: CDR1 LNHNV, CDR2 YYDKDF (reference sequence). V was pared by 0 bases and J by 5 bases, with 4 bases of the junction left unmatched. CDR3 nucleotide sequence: TGTGCCACCAGCAGAGAGACAGGGCAAAATAATTCACCCCTCCACTTT. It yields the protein CATSRETGQNNSPLHF.

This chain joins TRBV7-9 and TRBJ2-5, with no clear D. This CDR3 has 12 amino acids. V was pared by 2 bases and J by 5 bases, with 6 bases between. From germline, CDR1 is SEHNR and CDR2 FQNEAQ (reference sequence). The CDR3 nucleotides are TGTGCCAGCAGCTTAATGGATGAGACCCAGTACTTC. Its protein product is CASSLMDETQYF.

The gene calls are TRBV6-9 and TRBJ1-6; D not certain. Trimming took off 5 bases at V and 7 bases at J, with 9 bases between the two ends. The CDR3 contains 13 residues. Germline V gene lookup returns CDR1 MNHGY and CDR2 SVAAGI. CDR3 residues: CASSHGANSPLHF. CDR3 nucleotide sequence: TGTGCCAGCAGTCACGGTGCGAATTCACCCCTCCACTTT.

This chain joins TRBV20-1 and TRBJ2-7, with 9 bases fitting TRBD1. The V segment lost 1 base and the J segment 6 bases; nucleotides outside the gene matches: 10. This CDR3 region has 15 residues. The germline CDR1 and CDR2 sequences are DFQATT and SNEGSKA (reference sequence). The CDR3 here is CSARVGTGTLREQYF. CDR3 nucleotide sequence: TGCAGTGCTAGAGTCGGGACAGGGACCCTCCGCGAGCAGTACTTC.

CDR3 residues: CATSRDRVDTIYF. The CDR3 DNA is TGTGCCACCAGCAGAGATAGGGTGGACACCATATATTTT. The gene calls are TRBV15 and TRBJ1-3, with D hard to call. Per the germline V gene, CDR1 is LNHNV and CDR2 is YYDKDF (reference sequence). V shed 0 bases and J shed 8 bases, with 8 bases lying between them. The CDR3 is 13 residues long. The full variable domain, rest sourced from reference TRBV15 and TRBJ1-3, is DAMVIQNPRYQVTQFGKPVTLSCSQTLNHNVMYWYQQKSSQAPKLLFHYYDKDFNNEADTPDNFQSRRPNTSFCFLDIRSPGLGDTAMYLCATSRDRVDTIYFGEGSWLTVV.

CDR3 in DNA: TGTGCCAGCAGCAAAGGCCAGTACTATGGCTACACCTTC. This gives the protein CASSKGQYYGYTF. The chain recombines TRBV7-9 with TRBJ1-2; D call uncertain. The CDR3 runs 13 residues. The V end lost 5 bases, the J end lost 3 bases, and 10 bases lay between the germline ends. Germline CDR1 is SEHNR and CDR2 is FQNEAQ (reference sequence).

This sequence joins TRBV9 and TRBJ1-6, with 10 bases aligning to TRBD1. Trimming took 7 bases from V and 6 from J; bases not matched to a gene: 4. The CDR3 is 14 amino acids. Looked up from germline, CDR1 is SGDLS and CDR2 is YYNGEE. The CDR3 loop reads CASSDRGLNSPLHF. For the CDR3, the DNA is TGTGCCAGCTCAGACAGGGGGCTTAATTCACCCCTCCACTTT.

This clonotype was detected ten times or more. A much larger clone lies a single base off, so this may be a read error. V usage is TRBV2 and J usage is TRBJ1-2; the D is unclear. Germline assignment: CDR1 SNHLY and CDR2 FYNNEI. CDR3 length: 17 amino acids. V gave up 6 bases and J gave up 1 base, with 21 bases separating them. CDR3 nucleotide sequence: TGTGCCAGCAGGGGTATAATCCCTCCCCCCTTTAACTATGGCTACACCTTC. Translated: CASRGIIPPPFNYGYTF.

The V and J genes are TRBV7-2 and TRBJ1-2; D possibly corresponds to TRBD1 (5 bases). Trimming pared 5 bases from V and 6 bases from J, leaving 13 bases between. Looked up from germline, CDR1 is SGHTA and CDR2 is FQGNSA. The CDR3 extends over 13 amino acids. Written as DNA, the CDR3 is TGTGCCAGCAGCCCGGCGCGGGACCATGGCTACACCTTC. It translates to CASSPARDHGYTF.

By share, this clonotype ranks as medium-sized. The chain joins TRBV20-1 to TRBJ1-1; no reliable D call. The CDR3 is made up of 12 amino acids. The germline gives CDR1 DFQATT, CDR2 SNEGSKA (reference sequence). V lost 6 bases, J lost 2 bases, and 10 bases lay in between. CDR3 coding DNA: TGCAGTGCCCCCGACGGAAACACTGAAGCTTTCTTT. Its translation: CSAPDGNTEAFF.

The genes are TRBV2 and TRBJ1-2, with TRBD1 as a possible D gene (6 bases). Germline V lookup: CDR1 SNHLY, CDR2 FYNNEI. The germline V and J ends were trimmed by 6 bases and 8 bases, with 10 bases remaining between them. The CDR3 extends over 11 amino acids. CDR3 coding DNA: TGTGCCAGCAGCTTTGGACAGGGCTACACCTTC. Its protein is CASSFGQGYTF.

The CDR3 sequence: CASSHPPGLSYEQYF. The CDR3 nucleotides read TGTGCCAGCAGCCACCCCCCAGGGCTCTCCTACGAGCAGTACTTC. V gene TRBV25-1 combines with J gene TRBJ2-7; D might be TRBD1 (5 bases). With 6 bases removed from V and 0 bases from J, the gap between germline ends came to 15 bases. CDR3 length: 15 amino acids. In germline, CDR1 is MGHDK, CDR2 SYGVNS.